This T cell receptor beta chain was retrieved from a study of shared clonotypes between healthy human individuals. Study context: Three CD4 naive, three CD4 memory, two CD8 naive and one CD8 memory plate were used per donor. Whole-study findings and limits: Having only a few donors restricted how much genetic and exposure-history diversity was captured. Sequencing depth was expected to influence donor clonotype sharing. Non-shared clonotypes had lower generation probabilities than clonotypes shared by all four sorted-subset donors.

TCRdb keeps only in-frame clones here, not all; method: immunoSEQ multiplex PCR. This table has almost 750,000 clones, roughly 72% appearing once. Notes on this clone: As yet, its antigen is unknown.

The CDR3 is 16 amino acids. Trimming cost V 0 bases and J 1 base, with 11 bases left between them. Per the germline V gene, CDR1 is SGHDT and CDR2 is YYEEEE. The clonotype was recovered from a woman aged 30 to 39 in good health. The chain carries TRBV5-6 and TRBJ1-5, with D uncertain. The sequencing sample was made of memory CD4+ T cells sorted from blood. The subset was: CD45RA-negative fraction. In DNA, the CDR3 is TGTGCCAGCAGCTTGGGTCAGGTAGGAAGCAATCAGCCCCAGCATTTT. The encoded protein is CASSLGQVGSNQPQHF.